These T cell receptor beta chains were read from a single sample in a study of metastatic and nonmetastatic thyroid tumors. With MiXCR, TCRdb called clones anew from the PCR reads. The data show about 39,000 clones, with 12% seen just once and 8.5% to 10% held by the top ten. Specimen: blood. These TCRs come from a male donor with papillary thyroid cancer or a benign thyroid nodule (not recorded which). Some clones in this sample may be carry-over from other donors' samples. The CDR3 runs from the conserved cysteine through the conserved F or W. D genes are given only for firm matches. Clone size is not always given. Where it is, it says once, few, many or a class for expanded clones.

d_call	j_call	clone_size	v_call	cdr3_nt	cdr3_aa
TRBD2	TRBJ2-7	medium-sized	TRBV6-1	TGTGCCAGCAGTACCCGACTAGCGGAGTCCTACGAGCAGTACTTC	CASSTRLAESYEQYF
-	TRBJ2-7	many	TRBV2	TGTGCCAGCAGTGACGGCCTTCAGGGCGAGCAGTACTTC	CASSDGLQGEQYF
TRBD1	TRBJ1-2	many	TRBV29-1	TGCAGCGCCCAATCTCCAGGGGGCATTGGATATGGCTACACCTTC	CSAQSPGGIGYGYTF
TRBD2	TRBJ2-2	-	TRBV12-3/TRBV12-4	TGTGCCAGCAGACTAGCGGGGAACACCGGGGACCAGTTTTTT	CASRLAGNTGDQFF
-	TRBJ2-1	many	TRBV19	TGTGCCAGTAGTATAGCACTAGCCGGGACCAATGAGCAGTTCTTC	CASSIALAGTNEQFF
TRBD1	TRBJ2-1	few	TRBV4-3	TGCGCCAGCAGCCAAGATAAATGGGACAGTCTCAATGAGCAGTTCTTC	CASSQDKWDSLNEQFF
-	TRBJ2-7	many	TRBV2	TGTGCCAGCAGCGCCGACGGCTACGAGCAGTACTTC	CASSADGYEQYF
-	TRBJ1-2	many	TRBV28	TGTGCCAGCAGTTCCGACGAGGTTGGCTACACCTTC	CASSSDEVGYTF
-	TRBJ1-6	-	TRBV4-3	TGCGCCAGCAGCCAAGATCAAGTCTGGGCAGGGAAGTCACCCCTCCACTTT	CASSQDQVWAGKSPLHF
-	TRBJ2-3	many	TRBV6-2/TRBV6-3	TGTGCCAGCAGCCCCGGCTACAGCACAGATACGCAGTATTTT	CASSPGYSTDTQYF
TRBD2	TRBJ2-7	few	TRBV6-2/TRBV6-3	TGTGCCAGCAGTCCCAGGATAGCGGGGCTCCTCTCCTACGAGCAGTACTTC	CASSPRIAGLLSYEQYF
TRBD2	TRBJ2-1	-	TRBV6-1	TGTGCCAGCACCCGACTAGCGGGAGGCCGGGAGCAGTTCTTC	CASTRLAGGREQFF
-	TRBJ2-5	-	TRBV18	TGTGCCAGCTCACCTTCACGGATCCAAGAGACCCAGTACTTC	CASSPSRIQETQYF
TRBD2	TRBJ2-3	many	TRBV6-2/TRBV6-3	TGTGCCAGCCGGACTAGCGGAGATACGCAGTATTTT	CASRTSGDTQYF
-	TRBJ2-5	few	TRBV2	TGTGCCAGCAGTGGCACCTTGTTCCAAGAGACCCAGTACTTC	CASSGTLFQETQYF
-	TRBJ2-1	once	TRBV11-1	TGTGCCAGCAGCCTCTTTAGCCGAAGCGAGCAGTTCTTC	CASSLFSRSEQFF
TRBD2	TRBJ2-7	many	TRBV15	TGTGCCACCAGCAGAGAGCGGGAGGTGTCCTACGAGCAGTACTTC	CATSREREVSYEQYF
TRBD1	TRBJ1-2	few	TRBV3-1	TGTGCCAGCAGCCAAGAAGCTAACCGGGACAGATATAACTATGGCTACACCTTC	CASSQEANRDRYNYGYTF
-	TRBJ1-4	many	TRBV5-5	TGTGCCAGCAGTTCAGGGTCGTTTCGGGAAAAACTGTTTTTT	CASSSGSFREKLFF
TRBD1	TRBJ1-1	many	TRBV28	TGTGCCAGCAGTCCGGACAGGGGGCACACTGAAGCTTTCTTT	CASSPDRGHTEAFF
-	TRBJ1-1	many	TRBV6-2/TRBV6-3	TGTGCCAGCAGTTACCTCGGGGCGGGTGGCCCTGAAGCTTTCTTT	CASSYLGAGGPEAFF
TRBD2	TRBJ2-2	many	TRBV2	TGTGCCAGCGGCGGGAGGGTGGCCACCGGGGAGCTGTTTTTT	CASGGRVATGELFF
-	TRBJ2-1	-	TRBV9	TGTGCCAGCAGCTTTCATCGGGAGATTGGTGAGCAGTTCTTC	CASSFHREIGEQFF
-	TRBJ1-2	many	TRBV7-2	TGTGCCAGCAGCCCCCGGGACCGTGATGGCTACACCTTC	CASSPRDRDGYTF
-	TRBJ2-5	many	TRBV30	TGTGCCTGGAGTCTGGGACGGGGAGAGACCCAGTACTTC	CAWSLGRGETQYF
-	TRBJ1-5	-	TRBV27	TGTGCCAGCAGTTTAGAGGGTGGAGGCAATCATCCCCAGCATTTT	CASSLEGGGNHPQHF
-	TRBJ2-7	many	TRBV7-6	TGTGCCAGCAGCTTAGGGGGGATTAGGGGCTCCTACGAGCAGTACTTC	CASSLGGIRGSYEQYF